The 32 T cell receptor beta chains below come from one sample, sequenced in a study of vaccination effects on CD4 cells after COVID-19. No antigen is known for these receptors. Sequenced by immunoSEQ multiplex PCR; TCRdb stores in-frame clones only, minus some. Of about 24,000 clones in the sample, around 77% were seen once. Sequencing was preceded by expansion of antigen-specific CD4+ T cells with viral peptide pools in the ViraFEST assay. Researchers isolated CD4+ T cells once about eleven days of culture had elapsed. Participants were vaccinated with two doses of either the BNT162b2 or mRNA-1273 vaccine. The sequences come from CD4+ T cells from PBMCs cultured with HCoV-NL63 spike peptides, collected after COVID-19 vaccination. The receptors here all came from a human donor who received a COVID-19 vaccine.

V usage is TRBV9 and J usage is TRBJ2-3, with 14 positions matching TRBD2. This CDR3 contains 19 residues. Germline V gives CDR1 SGDLS, CDR2 YYNGEE. V lost 0 bases to trimming and J lost 0 bases; unmatched junction nucleotides: 6. The CDR3 bases are TGTGCCAGCAGCGTAGTAGGGACTAGCGGGGGAGGTAGCACAGATACGCAGTATTTT. Translation: CASSVVGTSGGGSTDTQYF.

V gene TRBV3-1 (or the pseudogene TRBV3-2) combines with J gene TRBJ1-2; 11 bases are a match to TRBD1. V trimming: 1 base; J trimming: 7 bases; junction bases outside the gene matches: 5. The CDR3 totals 15 residues. Germline V gene lookup returns CDR1 LGHDT and CDR2 YNNKEL (reference sequence). CDR3 sequence (DNA): TGTGCCAGCAGCCAAGTCGGACAGGGGGCGTTTGGCTACACCTTC. Translated: CASSQVGQGAFGYTF.

This chain links TRBV5-5 with TRBJ1-6; unclear D gene. CDR3 length: 15 amino acids. Germline assignment: CDR1 SGHKS and CDR2 YYEKEE (reference sequence). This chain's CDR3 is CAAVTCGPDFQPLHF. The DNA for the CDR3 is TGTGCAGCAGTGACCTGCGGGCCCGATTTTCAACCCCTCCACTTT.

The chain uses TRBV5-1 and TRBJ1-4; D gene ambiguous. Germline CDR1 and CDR2: SGHRS and YFSETQ. Trimming left V 1 base short and J 8 bases short, with 12 bases between. CDR3 length equals 14 residues. CDR3 nucleotides: TGCGCCAGCAGCTTGAGGTACGGTTACGAAAAACTGTTTTTT. It translates to CASSLRYGYEKLFF. The full variable domain, in which reference TRBV5-1 and TRBJ1-4 provide the parts outside the CDR3, is KAGVTQTPRYLIKTRGQQVTLSCSPISGHRSVSWYQQTPGQGLQFLFEYFSETQRNKGNFPGRFSGRQFSNSRSEMNVSTLELGDSALYLCASSLRYGYEKLFFGSGTQLSVL.

The rearrangement joins TRBV30 to TRBJ1-3, with TRBD1 as a possible D gene (6 bases). The germline V gene encodes CDR1 GTSNPN and CDR2 SVGIG (reference sequence). Deletions cut 3 bases from V and 0 bases from J, with 15 bases between. The CDR3 is 16 amino acids. The CDR3: CAWSLQGSHSGNTIYF. For the CDR3, the DNA is TGTGCCTGGAGCCTTCAGGGGTCTCACTCTGGAAACACCATATATTTT. Full variable domain (rest looked up from reference TRBV30 and TRBJ1-3): SQTIHQWPATLVQPVGSPLSLECTVEGTSNPNLYWYRQAAGRGLQLLFYSVGIGQISSEVPQNLSASRPQDRQFILSSKKLLLSDSGFYLCAWSLQGSHSGNTIYFGEGSWLTVV.

This clone has only one observation. The V gene is TRBV7-8, the J gene TRBJ2-5; 7 bases are shared with TRBD1. Germline-derived CDR1 and CDR2 are SGHVS and FQNEAQ. The junction had 10 bases not matched to a gene; V was cut back by 5 bases and J by 1 base. The CDR3 has 16 residues. The CDR3 spells CASSAPGTATQETQYF. The DNA of the CDR3 is TGTGCCAGCAGCGCGCCCGGGACAGCAACCCAAGAGACCCAGTACTTC.

The chain has TRBV18 and TRBJ1-2, with 9 nucleotides matching TRBD1. Looked up from germline, CDR1 is KGHSH and CDR2 is LQKENI. With 3 bases clipped from V and 7 bases from J, the junction kept 3 bases outside the gene matches. This CDR3 has 13 residues. CDR3: CASSPRDRVGYTF. The CDR3, as DNA: TGTGCCAGCTCACCCCGGGACAGGGTTGGCTACACCTTC.

The CDR3 DNA is TGTGCCAGCAGCTTGAACAGTCTGCACTATGGCTACACCTTC. The encoded protein is CASSLNSLHYGYTF. The chain has TRBV5-6 and TRBJ1-2; D remains unclear. The CDR3 has 14 amino acids. In germline, CDR1 is SGHDT, CDR2 YYEEEE. V was trimmed by 1 base and J by 3 bases, leaving 10 bases between them.

The J gene is TRBJ2-3, the V gene TRBV28, with 11 bases lining up with TRBD2. This CDR3 spans 19 amino acids. After removal of 2 bases from V and 4 bases from J, the junction contained 14 bases not matched to a gene. Germline V gene data show CDR1 as MDHEN and CDR2 as SYDVKM. CDR3 in DNA: TGTGCCAGCAGTTTACGGACGTCCGGGACTAGCGGTCACTCAGATACGCAGTATTTT. It yields the protein CASSLRTSGTSGHSDTQYF.

The V call is TRBV7-8, the J call TRBJ1-2; possibly TRBD1 for D (5 bases). The CDR3 is 13 residues long. Trimming removed 5 bases from V and 5 bases from J, with 12 bases in between. The V gene's germline CDR1 is SGHVS and CDR2 FQNEAQ. The CDR3 coding sequence is TGTGCCAGCAGCCTACAGGTGGATTATGGCTACACCTTC. Translated: CASSLQVDYGYTF. The whole variable domain, remainder taken from reference TRBV7-8 and TRBJ1-2, is GAGVSQSPRYKVAKRGQDVALRCDPISGHVSLFWYQQALGQGPEFLTYFQNEAQLDKSGLPSDRFFAERPEGSVSTLKIQRTQQEDSAVYLCASSLQVDYGYTFGSGTRLTVV.

The gene calls are TRBV7-9 and TRBJ2-6; 14 nucleotides align to TRBD2. CDR1 is SEHNR, CDR2 FQNEAQ, per germline (reference sequence). Trimming removed 5 bases from V and 2 bases from J; junction bases left unmatched: 8. The CDR3 covers 19 residues. The CDR3 DNA reads as TGTGCCAGCAGCACACATCCGGGACTAGCGGGAGCTGGGGCCAACGTCCTGACTTTC. Protein sequence: CASSTHPGLAGAGANVLTF.

V gene TRBV7-2 combines with J gene TRBJ2-7; D is unclear. The V gene lost 0 bases and the J gene lost 1 base, with 10 bases spanning the gap. CDR1 SGHTA and CDR2 FQGNSA come from the germline V gene. This CDR3 region has 15 residues. The CDR3 protein is CASSLAVGRSYEQYF. The DNA of the CDR3 is TGTGCCAGCAGCTTAGCTGTGGGTAGGTCCTACGAGCAGTACTTC. The whole variable domain, filled in from reference TRBV7-2 and TRBJ2-7, reads GAGVSQSPSNKVTEKGKDVELRCDPISGHTALYWYRQSLGQGLEFLIYFQGNSAPDKSGLPSDRFSAERTGGSVSTLTIQRTQQEDSAVYLCASSLAVGRSYEQYFGPGTRLTVT.

The CDR3 region is CASSSRLAGRYEQYF. The CDR3 DNA reads as TGTGCCAGCAGCTCAAGACTAGCGGGGCGCTACGAGCAGTACTTC. This chain joins TRBV11-2 and TRBJ2-7; 11 bases agree with TRBD2. CDR1 is SGHAT, CDR2 FQNNGV, per germline. CDR3 length: 15 amino acids. V shed 4 bases, J shed 3 bases, and the junction held 5 bases outside the gene matches.

This chain joins TRBV14 and TRBJ2-6; D call uncertain. Germline CDR1 reads SGHDN; CDR2 reads FVKESK. V was clipped by 5 bases and J by 0 bases, with 11 bases between them. This CDR3 is 16 amino acids long. The CDR3 bases are TGTGCCAGCAGCACCTTGACCCACTCTGGGGCCAACGTCCTGACTTTC. Protein: CASSTLTHSGANVLTF.

The chain uses TRBV25-1 and TRBJ1-1; TRBD1 matches 7 bases. This CDR3 has 12 amino acids. CDR1 is MGHDK and CDR2 is SYGVNS in the germline V gene. Losses at the gene ends were 7 bases for V and 5 bases for J; bases not matched to a gene: 4. This CDR3 is CASTATGTEAFF. CDR3 DNA sequence: TGTGCCAGCACCGCGACAGGGACTGAAGCTTTCTTT.

V is TRBV3-1 (or the pseudogene TRBV3-2) and J is TRBJ2-5, with a tentative D call TRBD2 (5 bases). Trimming pared 4 bases from V and 2 bases from J, leaving 8 bases between. Germline V gene data show CDR1 as LGHDT and CDR2 as YNNKEL (reference sequence). There are 13 residues in the CDR3. The CDR3 coding sequence is TGTGCCAGCAGCCTTCGGGGACAAGAGACCCAGTACTTC. Its protein is CASSLRGQETQYF.

The chain joins TRBV19 to TRBJ1-1; TRBD1 agrees at 8 bases. Germline trimming cut 5 bases from V and 4 bases from J; bases unmatched to any gene: 9. CDR1 and CDR2 (germline): LNHDA, SQIVND (reference sequence). This CDR3 region has 15 residues. CDR3 sequence (DNA): TGTGCCAGTAGTCCCCGGACAGGGAGTTCCACTGAAGCTTTCTTT. It is translated as CASSPRTGSSTEAFF. The full variable domain, completed using reference TRBV19 and TRBJ1-1, is DGGITQSPKYLFRKEGQNVTLSCEQNLNHDAMYWYRQDPGQGLRLIYYSQIVNDFQKGDIAEGYSVSREKKESFPLTVTSAQKNPTAFYLCASSPRTGSSTEAFFGQGTRLTVV.

The chain joins TRBV18 to TRBJ2-7; 7 bases map to TRBD1. The CDR3 consists of 15 residues. J was trimmed by 5 bases and V by 0 bases; bases with no gene match: 7. CDR1 is KGHSH, CDR2 LQKENI, per germline. The CDR3 DNA sequence: TGTGCCAGCTCACCACCGACAGGGTTCCAGAACGAGCAGTACTTC. It specifies CASSPPTGFQNEQYF.

The chain has TRBV25-1 and TRBJ1-3; D uncertain. CDR1 MGHDK and CDR2 SYGVNS come from the germline V gene. This CDR3 is 14 amino acids long. Trimming removed 3 bases from V and 0 bases from J, with 6 bases in between. CDR3: CASSDAGSGNTIYF. The CDR3 nucleotides read TGTGCCAGCAGTGACGCGGGCTCTGGAAACACCATATATTTT.

This clone was found a few times. This chain's CDR3 is CASRGAGSNQPQHF. The CDR3 bases are TGCGCCAGCAGAGGAGCGGGTAGCAATCAGCCCCAGCATTTT. The chain is built from TRBV4-1 and TRBJ1-5; D remains ambiguous. The CDR3 covers 14 residues. From germline, CDR1 is MGHRA and CDR2 YSYEKL. Trimming shortened V by 6 bases and J by 0 bases, and 9 bases separated the two germline ends.

The V gene is TRBV19, the J gene TRBJ1-1, with 9 positions matching TRBD1. CDR3 length: 17 amino acids. Germline loops: CDR1 LNHDA, CDR2 SQIVND (reference sequence). Losses at the gene ends were 4 bases for V and 0 bases for J; bases not matched to a gene: 9. The CDR3 coding sequence is TGTGCCAGTAGTACCTCGAGCGGGACAGGGTTGAACACTGAAGCTTTCTTT. It specifies CASSTSSGTGLNTEAFF. The full variable domain, its missing parts supplied by reference TRBV19 and TRBJ1-1, is DGGITQSPKYLFRKEGQNVTLSCEQNLNHDAMYWYRQDPGQGLRLIYYSQIVNDFQKGDIAEGYSVSREKKESFPLTVTSAQKNPTAFYLCASSTSSGTGLNTEAFFGQGTRLTVV.

CDR3 in amino acids: CAWSAGTSGGMETQYF. In DNA form, the CDR3 reads TGTGCCTGGAGTGCCGGGACTAGCGGGGGAATGGAGACCCAGTACTTC. The chain couples TRBV30 to TRBJ2-5; 14 nucleotides align to TRBD2. Germline V gene data show CDR1 as GTSNPN and CDR2 as SVGIG (reference sequence). V gave up 1 base and J gave up 5 bases; unmatched junction bases: 6. This CDR3 contains 16 residues.

J is TRBJ2-5 and V is TRBV9; D tentatively reads TRBD1 or TRBD2 (5 bases each). Germline CDR1 and CDR2: SGDLS and YYNGEE. V dropped 4 bases and J dropped 4 bases, with 14 bases sitting between them. The CDR3 is 14 amino acids. The DNA of the CDR3 is TGTGCCAGCAGCATCGGGACCGTCCGAGAGACCCAGTACTTC. Protein: CASSIGTVRETQYF. The variable domain in full, with the rest retrieved from reference TRBV9 and TRBJ2-5, is DSGVTQTPKHLITATGQRVTLRCSPRSGDLSVYWYQQSLDQGLQFLIQYYNGEERAKGNILERFSAQQFPDLHSELNLSSLELGDSALYFCASSIGTVRETQYFGPGTRLLVL.

This sequence joins TRBV24-1 and TRBJ2-1; perhaps D is TRBD1 or TRBD2 (5 bases each). CDR3 length: 15 amino acids. The ends were cut back, 4 bases at V and 8 bases at J, with 17 bases in the middle. Germline CDR1 and CDR2: KGHDR and SFDVKD. In DNA form, the CDR3 reads TGTGCCACCAGTGAACCGGGACCCCGGGGCGATGAGCAGTTCTTC. Translation: CATSEPGPRGDEQFF.

V and J are TRBV15 and TRBJ1-5; 8 bases are shared with TRBD1. The CDR3 is 18 amino acids. After removal of 2 bases from V and 0 bases from J, the junction contained 9 bases not matched to a gene. Germline V gene data show CDR1 as LNHNV and CDR2 as YYDKDF (reference sequence). The DNA of the CDR3 is TGTGCCACCAGCAGATTTGAGGACAGGGTGGGTAGCAATCAGCCCCAGCATTTT. Protein: CATSRFEDRVGSNQPQHF.

The rearrangement links TRBV10-3 to TRBJ2-1; 9 bases fit TRBD2. The CDR3 sequence is 16 residues long. CDR1 is ENHRY and CDR2 is SYGVKD in the germline V gene. Trimming cost V 4 bases and J 0 bases; bases outside gene matches: 4. CDR3 sequence: CAISGTSATSYNEQFF. The CDR3 coding sequence is TGTGCCATCAGTGGGACTAGCGCGACCTCCTACAATGAGCAGTTCTTC.

Comment on this clone: One end of the junction does not line up with germline, which may come from a read error. The rearrangement joins TRBV7-9 to TRBJ1-1; no firm D call. CDR1 is SEHNR and CDR2 is FQNEAQ in the germline V gene (reference sequence). The CDR3 sequence is 12 residues long. Here the CDR3 reads CASSSGSQEMIF. The CDR3, as DNA: TGTGCCAGCAGCTCCGGGTCCCAGGAGATGATCTTT.

This chain connects TRBV28 to TRBJ2-2; TRBD2 aligns across 10 bases. J gave up 1 base and V 6 bases, and 2 bases lay outside the gene matches. Germline loops: CDR1 MDHEN, CDR2 SYDVKM. The CDR3 is 15 residues long. CDR3 protein: CASSLAGGNTGELFF. The CDR3 DNA reads as TGTGCCAGCAGCTTAGCGGGAGGGAACACCGGGGAGCTGTTTTTT.

The chain links TRBV7-2 to TRBJ2-1; 8 bases line up with TRBD2. Losses at the gene ends were 1 base for V and 4 bases for J; bases not matched to a gene: 9. The V gene's germline CDR1 is SGHTA and CDR2 FQGNSA. This CDR3 is 17 amino acids long. Here the CDR3 reads CASSLDPAGALYNEQFF. The CDR3 DNA follows: TGTGCCAGCAGCTTAGACCCAGCGGGGGCCTTATACAATGAGCAGTTCTTC. The variable domain in full, with the rest retrieved from reference TRBV7-2 and TRBJ2-1, is GAGVSQSPSNKVTEKGKDVELRCDPISGHTALYWYRQSLGQGLEFLIYFQGNSAPDKSGLPSDRFSAERTGGSVSTLTIQRTQQEDSAVYLCASSLDPAGALYNEQFFGPGTRLTVL.

This chain links TRBV5-1 with TRBJ2-2; 8 positions agree with TRBD2. After removal of 6 bases from V and 0 bases from J, the junction contained 22 bases not matched to a gene. Germline CDR1 and CDR2: SGHRS and YFSETQ. This CDR3 spans 21 amino acids. In DNA form, the CDR3 reads TGCGCCAGCACGCCGAACCTGAGACTAGCGAGGAGAATCGCGAACACCGGGGAGCTGTTTTTT. Translation: CASTPNLRLARRIANTGELFF.

The J gene is TRBJ1-6, the V gene TRBV19, with TRBD1 identical over 7 bases. Germline V gives CDR1 LNHDA, CDR2 SQIVND (reference sequence). With V trimmed by 6 bases and J by 4 bases, 6 bases remained unmatched. The CDR3 is made up of 15 amino acids. The CDR3 loop reads CASSVPGQYNSPLHF. The DNA of the CDR3 is TGTGCCAGTAGCGTTCCGGGACAGTATAATTCACCCCTCCACTTT.

The chain employs TRBV30 and TRBJ1-1, with a possible D match to TRBD1 (6 bases). Trimming cost V 3 bases and J 5 bases, with 13 bases left between them. This CDR3 contains 13 residues. Looked up from germline, CDR1 is GTSNPN and CDR2 is SVGIG (reference sequence). The CDR3 loop is CAWSSDSGTEAFF. The DNA of the CDR3 is TGTGCCTGGAGCTCGGACAGTGGAACTGAAGCTTTCTTT.